This entry describes one T cell receptor (beta chain). The antigen this receptor binds is unknown. Base-call qualities are not available, and no considerably larger clone is one nucleotide away. For sequencing of the TCRbeta CDR3 region, genomic DNA was extracted from the sorted cells. The immunoSEQ Assay was used to sequence the TCRbeta CDR3 regions. TCRdb re-hosts the immuneACCESS table, in-frame sequences only. Its copies lack some clones; in the studies checked, an unresolved V gene accounts for under half of them, and the cause for the rest is not known. For this sample the table gives fewer than 95,000 clones, of which about 80% were detected only once. The ten largest clones add up to 6.6% of the sample. This entry is derived from a study of OX40 agonist ivuxolimab in advanced cancers. At the level of the whole study: Ivuxolimab, which targeted the costimulatory receptor OX40 (CD134), was an agonistic, fully human IgG2 monoclonal antibody. Intravenous ivuxolimab was administered to patients every 2 weeks at six dose levels: 0.01, 0.1, 0.3, 1.5, 3 and 10 mg/kg. Of the approximately 54 patients in dose escalation, 19 had hepatocellular carcinoma, around 15 had melanoma, 9 had renal cell carcinoma and 9 had head and neck cancer. In the dose-escalation cohort, nearly 85% of patients were male, and the mean age was roughly 56 years with a range of roughly 23 to 79. Prior anti-PD-1, anti-PD-L1 or anti-CTLA-4 therapy was permitted, and less than 45% of dose-escalation patients had received checkpoint inhibitors. Partial responses occurred in three dose-escalation patients, of whom one had hepatocellular carcinoma and two had cutaneous melanoma. Peripheral TCRbeta sequencing aimed to test whether ivuxolimab altered TCR sequence diversity and caused clonal T-cell expansion. The paper covers the monotherapy dose-escalation part of the phase I ivuxolimab trial, which included N ≈ 54 patients.

Overall study outcomes, separate from this receptor: The antigen specificity of the clonally expanded peripheral T cells was not determined. After ivuxolimab, expanded clones were on average more numerous among CD8+ T cells than among CD4+ T cells. At doses of 0.1 to 3.0 mg/kg, clonal expansion of both CD4+ and CD8+ T cells in blood was seen between baseline and week 6. Low levels of normalized T-cell clonal expansion were also seen in some nonresponding patients. In the 0.1-3.0 mg/kg groups, partial responders had among the lowest normalized peripheral clonal expansion, particularly in CD8+ T cells.

The trial excluded patients who had a history of autoimmune disease or who were on systemic immunosuppression. Peripheral blood for TCR sequencing was collected from all dose cohorts at baseline, on cycle 4 day 1, and on cycle 7 day 1. The samples were taken from a phase I, first-in-human, multicenter, open-label dose-escalation trial of ivuxolimab. The trial enrolled adults with locally advanced or metastatic head and neck squamous cell, hepatocellular, melanoma or renal cell carcinoma. CD4+ and CD8+ T cells were sorted separately from peripheral blood before TCR sequencing. The cysteine opens and the phenylalanine closes a CDR3 of 11 amino acids. Only the CDR3 part of the read is kept: 33 bases, read in frame from the first base. As encoded in the germline V gene (reference sequence), CDR1 is SEHNR while CDR2 is FQNEAQ. V drops 3 bases and J drops 4 bases, leaving 3 bases in between.

The rearranged chain carries TRBV7-9 and TRBJ2-5, with no D gene named confidently. The sequence came from an adult with an advanced solid tumor such as melanoma, head and neck, liver or kidney cancer. This specimen was CD4+ or CD8+ T cells sorted from blood, taken in a trial of the OX40 agonist ivuxolimab. The DNA sequence is given as TGTGCCAGCAGCTTTGGAGAGACCCAGTACTTC. Its product reads: CASSFGETQYF.